The text below deals with one TCR beta chain. Original processing methods: The assay estimated nucleated cells by amplifying reference gene primers. Generated by immunoSEQ multiplex PCR, the TCRdb table keeps only in-frame clones and is missing some. The DNA was the basis for D and trimming; V, J and clone size are from that table. Among 150,000 to 200,000 clones listed, about 87% were seen once. This entry is derived from a study of blood T cell repertoires in COVID-19. The CDR3 length is 14 residues. Between the trimmed V and J ends, which lost 5 bases and 6 bases, there was a span of 14 bases. Germline values: CDR1 MNHEY, CDR2 SVGEGT. Seattle cases were enrolled at active infection and followed longitudinally.

What was sequenced was peripheral blood. The J gene is TRBJ1-5, the V gene TRBV6-2 or TRBV6-3; D ambiguous. The clonotype originates from a woman aged 70-85 years with COVID-19, enrolled during active disease. The CDR3 spells CASSGALWSQPQHF. The CDR3, as DNA: TGTGCCAGCAGTGGCGCGCTCTGGAGTCAGCCCCAGCATTTT.